Below, 18 T cell receptor beta chains from the same sample are listed, as sequenced in a study of early T cells in non-severe SARS-CoV-2 infection. One entry per CDR3 protein, called by TCRdb with MiXCR from the 5' RACE reads. Of more than 80,000 distinct CDR3 sequences listed, 8% to 13% are singletons. The sequenced material came from whole blood. Receptor source: an adult who was a healthcare worker with PCR-confirmed SARS-CoV-2 infection or an uninfected control (not recorded which).

V and J are TRBV3-2 and TRBJ1-1. TRBV3-2 counts as a pseudogene. CDR3 size: 17 residues. The CDR3 coding sequence is TGTGCCAGCAGCCACCCCCCGGCGGGGGAGGCCGGTCCTGAAGCTTTCTTT. It codes for CASSHPPAGEAGPEAFF.

This rearrangement joins TRBV28 to TRBJ1-1, with TRBD1 matching 8 bases. The germline V gene encodes CDR1 MDHEN and CDR2 SYDVKM. Unmatched junction bases numbered 10, after V lost 4 bases and J lost 0 bases. This CDR3 is 17 amino acids long. This CDR3 is CASSSLRDRTMNTEAFF. Written as DNA, the CDR3 is TGTGCCAGCAGTTCCTTGCGGGACAGGACGATGAACACTGAAGCTTTCTTT.

The chain uses TRBV7-9 and TRBJ2-7; TRBD1 matches at 8 bases. Germline CDR1 reads SEHNR; CDR2 reads FQNEAQ (reference sequence). The CDR3 runs 14 residues. Trimming at V came to 5 bases and at J to 2 bases, leaving 5 bases not matched to a gene. The CDR3 protein is CASSGVDRAYEQYF. In nucleotides, the CDR3 is TGTGCCAGCAGCGGGGTGGACAGGGCCTACGAGCAGTACTTC.

The chain recombines TRBV20-1 with TRBJ1-1, with D tentatively TRBD1 (5 bases). The length of the CDR3 is 14 residues. Trimming removed 4 bases from V and 1 base from J, with 13 bases in between. CDR1 is DFQATT and CDR2 is SNEGSKA in the germline V gene (reference sequence). In DNA, the CDR3 is TGCAGTGCTACCAGGGTGGAGGGGAACACTGAAGCTTTCTTT. Translated: CSATRVEGNTEAFF.

This clonotype was found many times. The rearrangement uses TRBV28 and TRBJ2-4; D not certain. There are 13 residues in the CDR3. Trimming stripped 4 bases from V and 2 bases from J, with 6 bases between. Germline V gene lookup returns CDR1 MDHEN and CDR2 SYDVKM. The CDR3 sequence is CASSYDPKNIQYF. The CDR3 bases are TGTGCCAGCAGTTACGATCCCAAAAACATTCAGTACTTC.

This clonotype has only a few counts. The genes are TRBV7-8 and TRBJ1-2, with 8 nucleotides matching TRBD1. Germline loops: CDR1 SGHVS, CDR2 FQNEAQ. The CDR3 length is 15 residues. V shed 1 base, J shed 2 bases, and the junction held 3 bases outside the gene matches. The chain's CDR3 is CASSLGTGMNYGYTF. In DNA form, the CDR3 reads TGTGCCAGCAGCTTAGGGACAGGGATGAACTATGGCTACACCTTC.

The chain has TRBV6-1 and TRBJ1-1, with D possibly matching TRBD1 (6 bases). The CDR3 is 14 amino acids. Germline V gene data show CDR1 as MNHNS and CDR2 as SASEGT. The V end was cut by 6 bases, the J end by 1 base, with 12 bases between. This CDR3 is CASRGGLGNTEAFF. CDR3 nucleotides: TGTGCCAGCAGAGGGGGGCTTGGGAACACTGAAGCTTTCTTT.

This clonotype was seen more than once but under ten times. The gene calls are TRBV5-1 and TRBJ2-7, with TRBD1 identical over 8 bases. This CDR3 has 15 amino acids. Germline V gene sequence: CDR1 SGHRS, CDR2 YFSETQ. After removal of 4 bases from V and 2 bases from J, the junction contained 8 bases not matched to a gene. Written as DNA, the CDR3 is TGCGCCAGCAGCCCTGGGGGGACAGGACCCTACGAGCAGTACTTC. This codes for CASSPGGTGPYEQYF.

In this sample, this clonotype turned up many times. The V and J genes are TRBV20-1 and TRBJ2-2; 9 nucleotides align to TRBD2. Germline values: CDR1 DFQATT, CDR2 SNEGSKA (reference sequence). The CDR3 length is 15 residues. Trimming removed 6 bases from V and 3 bases from J; junction bases left unmatched: 8. DNA of the CDR3: TGCAGTGCCCGCGAGCGGGGGGCTTACACCGGGGAGCTGTTTTTT. Protein: CSARERGAYTGELFF.

The table lists this clonotype with many counts. CDR3 nucleotides: TGTGCCAGCAGTTACTCCCGCCTGGGGGACAGGGGCCTTTGGGGAAACACCATATATTTT. Its protein is CASSYSRLGDRGLWGNTIYF. The V gene is TRBV6-5, the J gene TRBJ1-3; TRBD1 matches 10 bases. Germline V gene sequence: CDR1 MNHEY, CDR2 SVGAGI. J was trimmed by 4 bases and V by 0 bases; bases with no gene match: 15. CDR3 length equals 20 residues.

The V call is TRBV4-2, the J call TRBJ2-3; TRBD2 aligns across 9 bases. CDR1 is LGHNA, CDR2 YNFKEQ, per germline. V was clipped by 1 base and J by 4 bases; unmatched bases: 9. The CDR3 has 17 amino acids. The CDR3 DNA reads TGTGCCAGCAGCCAAGCAGGGCTAGCGGGGAGCGCAGATACGCAGTATTTT. Translation gives CASSQAGLAGSADTQYF.

This clonotype has ten or more counts. This chain joins TRBV19 and TRBJ2-3, with TRBD2 matching over 12 bases. CDR1 LNHDA and CDR2 SQIVND come from the germline V gene (reference sequence). This CDR3 contains 16 residues. V trimming: 4 bases; J trimming: 1 base; junction bases outside the gene matches: 3. CDR3 nucleotide sequence: TGTGCCAGTAGTAACCCTAGCGGGGGGGGCACAGATACGCAGTATTTT. Translated, it gives CASSNPSGGGTDTQYF.

This clonotype was counted a few times. The gene calls are TRBV27 and TRBJ1-5; no reliable D call. The ends were cut back, 2 bases at V and 1 base at J, with 9 bases in the middle. The germline V gene encodes CDR1 MNHEY and CDR2 SMNVEV (reference sequence). This CDR3 is built from 15 residues. The CDR3 reads CASSLIRSSNQPQHF. DNA for the CDR3: TGTGCCAGCAGTTTAATACGATCCAGCAATCAGCCCCAGCATTTT.

The chain employs TRBV12-3 or TRBV12-4 and TRBJ2-2; a possible D gene is TRBD2 (5 bases). V was clipped by 4 bases and J by 5 bases, with 14 bases between them. The CDR3 length is 15 residues. The CDR3: CASSSSRDMTGELFF. DNA of the CDR3: TGTGCCAGCAGTTCCTCCCGGGATATGACCGGGGAGCTGTTTTTT.

At least ten counts were recorded for this clonotype. The chain recombines TRBV29-1 with TRBJ2-5; D remains ambiguous. Trimming pared 8 bases from V and 5 bases from J, leaving 12 bases between. The CDR3 spans 11 residues. In germline, CDR1 is SQVTM, CDR2 ANQGSEA. CDR3 loop: CSSSIVETQYF. Written as DNA, the CDR3 is TGCAGCTCATCCATAGTGGAGACCCAGTACTTC.

This clonotype has a handful of counts. This rearrangement joins TRBV3-1 to TRBJ2-1, with 8 bases lining up with TRBD1. With V trimmed by 5 bases and J by 4 bases, 1 base remained unmatched. Germline values: CDR1 LGHDT, CDR2 YNNKEL (reference sequence). The CDR3 length is 13 residues. The CDR3 region is CASSYRGYNEQFF. The DNA for the CDR3 is TGTGCCAGCAGCTACAGGGGGTACAATGAGCAGTTCTTC.

The chain is built from TRBV28 and TRBJ2-1; D unclear. The CDR3 consists of 13 residues. Germline-derived CDR1 and CDR2 are MDHEN and SYDVKM. V was clipped by 3 bases and J by 10 bases, with 13 bases between them. CDR3 region: CASSLYEKAEQFF. The CDR3 DNA follows: TGTGCCAGCAGTTTGTATGAAAAGGCAGAGCAGTTCTTC.

V is TRBV11-2 and J is TRBJ2-3; no firm D call. The germline gives CDR1 SGHAT, CDR2 FQNNGV. Deletions cut 5 bases from V and 1 base from J, with 10 bases between. The CDR3 spans 14 residues. This chain's CDR3 is CASSPVTRTDTQYF. CDR3 DNA: TGTGCCAGCAGCCCTGTGACCCGCACAGATACGCAGTATTTT.